This is a list of T cell receptor beta chains from one sample in a study of cytomegalovirus exposure and HLA in healthy donors. Profiled with immunoSEQ multiplex PCR; TCRdb holds only in-frame clones, not every one. This table has fewer than 95,000 clones, approximately 80% appearing once. Sequenced input: PBMCs. Receptor source: a man aged 40-55 years in good health and CMV-seronegative. The CDR3 runs from the conserved cysteine through the conserved F or W. Each record gives: J gene, clone size, V gene, D gene, CDR3 DNA, CDR3 protein. D genes are given only for firm matches. Expanded clones get a size class; other rows say once, few or many, or leave the size out.

TRBJ1-5	once	TRBV10-3	-	TGTGCCATCAGTGCTACTAGCAATCAGCCCCAGCATTTT	CAISATSNQPQHF
TRBJ1-2	few	TRBV30	-	TGTGCCTGGAAATTCGGGGTCTATGGCTACACCTTC	CAWKFGVYGYTF
TRBJ2-7	-	TRBV7-2	-	TGTGCCAGCACCTCTTGGGCTAGCGAGGTCGAGCAGTACTTC	CASTSWASEVEQYF
TRBJ1-2	-	TRBV28	-	TGTGCCAGCAGTTTTCGCCGACTCCACTATGGCTACACCTTC	CASSFRRLHYGYTF
TRBJ2-3	-	TRBV6-5	-	TGTGCCAGCAGCTCCGGGACAACTAGCACAGATACGCAGTATTTT	CASSSGTTSTDTQYF
TRBJ2-7	-	TRBV5-6	-	TGTGCCACCAGCCGTTACAGGGTTGGCTTGTTCGAGCAGTACTTC	CATSRYRVGLFEQYF
TRBJ2-4	-	TRBV18	TRBD1	TGTGCCAGCTCACCAGTGGGACAGGGAATAGCCAAAAACATTCAGTACTTC	CASSPVGQGIAKNIQYF
TRBJ1-1	-	TRBV9	TRBD1	TGTGCCAGCAGCTCCACGGGACAGCGGAACACTGAAGCTTTCTTT	CASSSTGQRNTEAFF
TRBJ1-2	-	TRBV7-8	-	TGTGCCAGCAGCGCGACGGGAGTTAACTATGGCTACCCCTTC	CASSATGVNYGYPF
TRBJ2-3	few	TRBV2	TRBD2	TGTGCCAGCATGCTAGCGGGGGTCACAGATACGCAGTATTTT	CASMLAGVTDTQYF
TRBJ1-1	-	TRBV4-1	TRBD1	TGCGCCAGCAGCCTCTTGGGATCAGGGGGACGTGAAGCTTTCTTT	CASSLLGSGGREAFF
TRBJ2-7	-	TRBV7-6	TRBD1	TGTGCCAGCAGCTCGGGACAGGGGGGAATCTACTTC	CASSSGQGGIYF
TRBJ2-7	-	TRBV5-5	TRBD2	TGTGCCAGCAGCTTGTCTCGGGGACTAGACGATCGCGAGCAGTACTTC	CASSLSRGLDDREQYF
TRBJ1-1	-	TRBV29-1	TRBD1	TGCAGCGTTGGACAGGGGGTGTGGGACACTGAAGCTTTCTTT	CSVGQGVWDTEAFF
TRBJ2-7	-	TRBV7-3	-	TGTGCCAGCAGCTTAGCGGGCCACGAGCAGTACTTC	CASSLAGHEQYF
TRBJ1-1	-	TRBV10-3	-	TGTGCCATCAGTGAAGGCGCCAACGGGGAAGCCTTCTTT	CAISEGANGEAFF
TRBJ1-1	-	TRBV5-1	TRBD1	TGCGCCAGCAGCCTGACAGGGGTGAACACTGAAGCTTTCTTT	CASSLTGVNTEAFF
TRBJ2-1	-	TRBV20-1	-	TGCAGTGCTGGAAGACTAGTGGAGTTCTTC	CSAGRLVEFF
TRBJ2-1	few	TRBV5-1	-	TGCGCCAGCAGCTTGAGCGGCAGGGGAGACAATGAGCAGTTCTTC	CASSLSGRGDNEQFF
TRBJ1-1	-	TRBV19	-	TGTGCCGCAGCGCCCAGGGGAGACACTGAAGCTTTCTTT	CAAAPRGDTEAFF
TRBJ2-7	-	TRBV7-2	TRBD2	TGTGCCAGCACGCGGACTAGCGGGGGGGTTGGCCCCTACGAGCAGTACTTC	CASTRTSGGVGPYEQYF
TRBJ1-2	-	TRBV28	-	TGTGCCAGCACTGACCTTTTCGGGAACTATGGCTACACCTTC	CASTDLFGNYGYTF
TRBJ1-2	few	TRBV7-9	TRBD1	TGTGCCAGCAGCGATACAGGGGGCGGGGATGGCTACACCTTC	CASSDTGGGDGYTF
TRBJ1-5	-	TRBV6-5	TRBD1	TGTGCCAGCAGCAGGACAGGGGCGACGAATCAGCCCCAGCATTTT	CASSRTGATNQPQHF
TRBJ1-2	-	TRBV2	TRBD1	TGTGCCAGCAGTGATATCGGGGGACAGGGTTTATTTGGCTACACCTTC	CASSDIGGQGLFGYTF
TRBJ1-2	-	TRBV4-3	-	TGCGCCAGCAGCCAAGATAGGAGTGGAATCTATGGCTACACCTTC	CASSQDRSGIYGYTF
TRBJ2-3	-	TRBV27	TRBD1	TGTGCCAGCAGTTTATCCTGGACAGGGGGCACAGATACGCAGTATTTT	CASSLSWTGGTDTQYF
TRBJ2-2	-	TRBV27	TRBD1	TGTGCCAGCAGTTCCGGGACAGGGGTGAGGACCGGGGAGCTGTTTTTT	CASSSGTGVRTGELFF
TRBJ2-7	-	TRBV19	-	TGTGCCAGTAGTATAGATCTAGACTACGAGCAGTACTTC	CASSIDLDYEQYF
TRBJ1-1	-	TRBV5-1	-	TGCGCCAGCGCCGGGCAGGGGCTTGACGGAGCTTTCTTT	CASAGQGLDGAFF
TRBJ2-3	-	TRBV7-6	-	TGTTCCAGCAGCGGAGAGGTCAGGGTGAGCACAGATACGCAGTATTTT	CSSSGEVRVSTDTQYF
TRBJ2-7	-	TRBV7-6	TRBD1	TGTGCCAGCAGCTTGCCGGGACAGGGTTTTCGATTTTTTGACGAGCAGTACTTC	CASSLPGQGFRFFDEQYF
TRBJ1-3	-	TRBV10-3	TRBD1	TGTGCCATCAGCGGGACAGGGTTCTCTGGAAACACCATATATTTT	CAISGTGFSGNTIYF
TRBJ2-2	-	TRBV5-1	-	TGCGCCAGCAGCAAGGAGACAGGAGTCGACACCGGGGAGCTGTTTTTT	CASSKETGVDTGELFF
TRBJ1-4	-	TRBV15	TRBD1	TGTGCCACCAGCAGAGGAAGTACAGGGGGTTCTAATGAAAAACTGTTTTTT	CATSRGSTGGSNEKLFF
TRBJ2-7	-	TRBV5-1	TRBD2	TGCGCCAGCAGCCGGCTAGCGGGGGCAAGCTCCTACGAGCAGTACTTC	CASSRLAGASSYEQYF
TRBJ1-3	few	TRBV5-4	-	TGTGCCAGCAGCATGAGGTCTGGAAACACCATATATTTT	CASSMRSGNTIYF
TRBJ2-6	-	TRBV7-7	-	TGTGCCAGCAGCCGTACTCATACCGGGGCCAACGTCCTGACTTTC	CASSRTHTGANVLTF
TRBJ2-7	-	TRBV5-6	-	TGTGCCAGCAGCCCCAGACTGGTCCGAGGCGAGCAGTACTTC	CASSPRLVRGEQYF
TRBJ2-7	-	TRBV5-1	TRBD2	TGCGCCAGCAGCTTGGTCCAGCGGGGGTCCTACGAGCAGTACTTC	CASSLVQRGSYEQYF
TRBJ1-6	-	TRBV7-9	-	TGTGCCAGCAGCTCCCAGGGTTCCTATAATTCACCCCTCCACTTT	CASSSQGSYNSPLHF
TRBJ2-1	-	TRBV4-1	TRBD2	TGCGCCAGCAGCCAAGTACCGGGACTAGCGCTCGATGAGCAGTTCTTC	CASSQVPGLALDEQFF
TRBJ2-5	-	TRBV7-9	TRBD1	TGTTCCAGCAGCTACGGACAGGGCAGAGAGACCCAGTACTTC	CSSSYGQGRETQYF
TRBJ1-2	-	TRBV27	TRBD1	TGTGCCAGCAGGACAGGGGCCTACTATGGCTACACCTTC	CASRTGAYYGYTF
TRBJ1-3	-	TRBV6-5	-	TGTGCCAGCAGCGCCGTTCGGGGTGGAAACACCATATATTTT	CASSAVRGGNTIYF
TRBJ1-5	many	TRBV2	TRBD1	TGTGCCAGCACGGGGACAGGGGAGGCCCAGCATTTT	CASTGTGEAQHF
TRBJ2-7	-	TRBV28	TRBD1	TGTGCCAGCAGTGGCCCGGGACAGACTTACGAGCAGTACTTC	CASSGPGQTYEQYF
TRBJ2-2	-	TRBV7-8	-	TGTGCCAGCAGCTTAATGGGACAACCCACCGGGGAGCTGTTTTTT	CASSLMGQPTGELFF
TRBJ2-7	-	TRBV2	TRBD2	TGTGCCAGCAGTGAAGGGGGAGGGAAAGGCTACGAGCAGTACTTC	CASSEGGGKGYEQYF
TRBJ2-5	-	TRBV7-9	TRBD2	TGTGCCAGCAGCCCAATGGGGGGGTCGGGGGAAGAGACCCAGTACTTC	CASSPMGGSGEETQYF
TRBJ2-3	-	TRBV4-3	-	TGCGCCAGCAGCCAAGTGCAGGGGCACGGCACAGATACGCAGTATTTT	CASSQVQGHGTDTQYF
TRBJ1-3	-	TRBV5-6	-	TGTGCCAGCAGGTCGGGAAACACCATATATTTT	CASRSGNTIYF
TRBJ2-7	-	TRBV4-1	-	TGCGCCAGCAGCGAGTACGAGCAGTACTTC	CASSEYEQYF
TRBJ1-3	-	TRBV4-3	-	TGCGCCAGCAGCCTTACAGGCCTAAACTCTGGAAACACCATATATTTT	CASSLTGLNSGNTIYF
TRBJ2-2	-	TRBV4-3	TRBD2	TGCGCCAGCAGCCAAGCACTAGCGGAATACACCGGGGAGCTGTTTTTT	CASSQALAEYTGELFF
TRBJ2-7	-	TRBV7-2	-	TGTGCCAGCAGCTTAGGGGTTGGCAGGGGCGCCTACGAGCAGTACTTC	CASSLGVGRGAYEQYF
TRBJ1-5	-	TRBV19	-	TGTGCCAGTAGTGCCTCAGATCAGCCCCAGCATTTT	CASSASDQPQHF
TRBJ1-2	-	TRBV6-5	-	TGTGCCAGCGGGACTCCTTATGGCTACACCTTC	CASGTPYGYTF
TRBJ2-7	-	TRBV11-2	-	TGTGCCAGCAGCTTAGATTCAAACGAGCAGTACTTC	CASSLDSNEQYF
TRBJ1-2	-	TRBV7-9	-	TGTGCCAGCAGCCCAAGCGGGCGGGGGCGAGGCTACACCTTC	CASSPSGRGRGYTF